Below, 18 T cell receptor beta chains from the same sample are listed, as sequenced in a study of T cells in localized non-small cell lung cancer. TCRdb's copy holds only in-frame clones and misses some; the assay was immunoSEQ multiplex PCR. The table includes about 40,000 clones, over 75% detected once. The source was PBMCs, collected before any cancer treatment. The receptors here all came from a woman aged 40-75 years with stage II lung adenocarcinoma.

The J gene is TRBJ2-7, the V gene TRBV11-2; 8 bases are shared with TRBD1. V was pared by 5 bases and J by 2 bases, with 5 bases of the junction left unmatched. This CDR3 is built from 14 residues. The V gene's germline CDR1 is SGHAT and CDR2 FQNNGV. CDR3 nucleotide sequence: TGTGCCAGCAGCCTCGGACAGGGAGCCTACGAGCAGTACTTC. Amino acid sequence: CASSLGQGAYEQYF.

This clone was counted a single time. The V gene is TRBV18, the J gene TRBJ1-3; D is perhaps TRBD1 (5 bases). The length of the CDR3 is 16 residues. Germline CDR1 and CDR2: KGHSH and LQKENI. The germline V and J ends were trimmed by 1 base and 2 bases, with 12 bases remaining between them. CDR3 DNA: TGTGCCAGCTCACCACAGAGGTTGGACACTGGAAACACCATATATTTT. Amino acid sequence: CASSPQRLDTGNTIYF.

The CDR3 here is CASSSTRGTEAFF. CDR3 DNA sequence: TGTGCCAGCAGCTCGACGCGGGGGACTGAAGCTTTCTTT. The gene calls are TRBV27 and TRBJ1-1; D is perhaps TRBD1 (5 bases). The CDR3 spans 13 residues. The ends were cut back, 6 bases at V and 5 bases at J, with 13 bases in the middle. CDR1 and CDR2 from the germline V gene are MNHEY and SMNVEV (reference sequence).

The gene calls are TRBV19 and TRBJ1-5; unclear D gene. CDR3 length: 13 residues. The ends were cut back, 6 bases at V and 3 bases at J, with 9 bases in the middle. Germline loops: CDR1 LNHDA, CDR2 SQIVND (reference sequence). The CDR3 nucleotides read TGTGCCAGTAGCTGGGGTCACAATCAGCCCCAGCATTTT. It specifies CASSWGHNQPQHF. Looking up the rest from reference TRBV19 and TRBJ1-5 gives the full variable domain: DGGITQSPKYLFRKEGQNVTLSCEQNLNHDAMYWYRQDPGQGLRLIYYSQIVNDFQKGDIAEGYSVSREKKESFPLTVTSAQKNPTAFYLCASSWGHNQPQHFGDGTRLSIL.

The rearrangement links TRBV11-2 to TRBJ2-5; D is unclear. This CDR3 contains 12 residues. The V gene's germline CDR1 is SGHAT and CDR2 FQNNGV. Between the trimmed V and J ends, which lost 0 bases and 7 bases, there was a span of 6 bases. Here the CDR3 DNA reads TGTGCCAGCAGCTTAGATAAGAGGACCCAGTACTTC. Translation: CASSLDKRTQYF.

This clone was observed a single time. The V gene is TRBV7-9, the J gene TRBJ1-5, with TRBD1 matching over 12 bases. Germline V CDR1 and CDR2: SEHNR, FQNEAQ (reference sequence). V gave up 4 bases and J gave up 2 bases; unmatched junction bases: 9. The CDR3 extends over 18 amino acids. The chain's CDR3 is CASSSGTGGFSGNQPQHF. In DNA, the CDR3 is TGTGCCAGCAGCTCCGGGACAGGGGGCTTCTCGGGCAATCAGCCCCAGCATTTT.

As concerns this clone: The junction differs from germline at one of its ends, possibly a read error. This chain joins TRBV2 and TRBJ1-3; D gene unclear. Germline CDR1 is SNHLY and CDR2 is FYNNEI. The CDR3 spans 14 residues. This chain's CDR3 is CASSGTRSGNTTYF. In DNA, the CDR3 is TGTGCCAGCAGTGGGACGCGCTCTGGAAACACCACATATTTT.

This clone turned up a few times. The chain uses TRBV4-2 and TRBJ2-5; D is undetermined. CDR3 length: 15 amino acids. Trimming cost V 2 bases and J 5 bases, with 15 bases left between them. Germline V lookup: CDR1 LGHNA, CDR2 YNFKEQ. In nucleotides, the CDR3 is TGTGCCAGCAGCCAACCGGCAAACGACGGGGAGACCCAGTACTTC. Its translation: CASSQPANDGETQYF.

V is TRBV28 and J is TRBJ1-1, with D unclear. CDR3 length: 13 amino acids. Trimming removed 5 bases at V and 6 bases at J, with 13 bases between. Germline loops: CDR1 MDHEN, CDR2 SYDVKM. In DNA, the CDR3 is TGTGCCAGCAGTAGCGCGTTCTGGGCTGAAGCTTTCTTT. Amino acids: CASSSAFWAEAFF.

The chain is built from TRBV15 and TRBJ1-5; D is perhaps TRBD1 (5 bases). The CDR3 contains 14 residues. V was cut by 1 base and J by 8 bases, with 12 bases left in between. Germline CDR1 LNHNV, CDR2 YYDKDF (reference sequence). CDR3 amino acids: CATSRAEGIKPQHF. In DNA, the CDR3 is TGTGCCACCAGCAGAGCGGAGGGGATCAAGCCCCAGCATTTT.

A single count supports this clone. The CDR3 sequence: CASSDTGTGTYEQYF. The CDR3 DNA sequence: TGTGCCAGCAGCGATACCGGGACAGGCACCTACGAGCAGTACTTC. The gene calls are TRBV5-4 and TRBJ2-7, with TRBD1 identical over 8 bases. This CDR3 has 15 residues. Per the germline V gene, CDR1 is SGHNT and CDR2 is YYREEE (reference sequence). V shed 4 bases, J shed 2 bases, and the junction held 8 bases outside the gene matches. The full variable domain, rest sourced from reference TRBV5-4 and TRBJ2-7, is ETGVTQSPTHLIKTRGQQVTLRCSSQSGHNTVSWYQQALGQGPQFIFQYYREEENGRGNFPPRFSGLQFPNYSSELNVNALELDDSALYLCASSDTGTGTYEQYFGPGTRLTVT.

This rearrangement joins TRBV7-9 to TRBJ2-1, with 12 nucleotides matching TRBD2. Germline CDR1 and CDR2: SEHNR and FQNEAQ (reference sequence). V lost 4 bases to trimming and J lost 5 bases; unmatched junction nucleotides: 3. The CDR3 runs to 15 residues. CDR3 loop: CASSSSGGAHNEQFF. As DNA, the CDR3 is TGTGCCAGCAGCTCTAGCGGGGGGGCACACAATGAGCAGTTCTTC.

The chain employs TRBV19 and TRBJ1-5; D might be TRBD1 (6 bases). Germline CDR1 reads LNHDA; CDR2 reads SQIVND (reference sequence). The ends were cut back, 6 bases at V and 5 bases at J, with 11 bases in the middle. There are 13 residues in the CDR3. DNA of the CDR3: TGTGCCAGTAGGTCACAGGGTGATCAGCCCCAGCATTTT. Translated: CASRSQGDQPQHF.

This clone was seen only once. This rearrangement joins TRBV7-8 to TRBJ2-7, with TRBD1 matching 7 bases. Germline CDR1 SGHVS, CDR2 FQNEAQ. V lost 1 base to trimming and J lost 2 bases; unmatched junction nucleotides: 5. The CDR3 is 15 amino acids. The CDR3 is CASSLGQGVPYEQYF. In DNA, the CDR3 is TGTGCCAGCAGCTTAGGTCAGGGGGTACCCTACGAGCAGTACTTC.

This clone was detected once. The chain employs TRBV19 and TRBJ1-1; D is ambiguous. This CDR3 comprises 17 residues. CDR1 and CDR2 (germline): LNHDA, SQIVND (reference sequence). Trimming removed 3 bases from V and 1 base from J, with 18 bases in between. The CDR3 loop is CASSILSYGRKNTEAFF. The CDR3 region has the DNA TGTGCCAGTAGTATTCTTTCCTATGGACGGAAGAACACTGAAGCTTTCTTT.

The chain employs TRBV5-6 and TRBJ2-5, with 8 bases aligning to TRBD2. CDR1 and CDR2 (germline): SGHDT, YYEEEE. The V segment lost 4 bases and the J segment 5 bases; nucleotides outside the gene matches: 4. CDR3 length equals 13 residues. The CDR3 loop is CASSRGGLETQYF. The CDR3 DNA follows: TGTGCCAGCAGCCGGGGGGGCCTGGAGACCCAGTACTTC.

V usage is TRBV11-2 and J usage is TRBJ2-3; D may be TRBD1 (5 bases). The germline gives CDR1 SGHAT, CDR2 FQNNGV. V was clipped by 5 bases and J by 3 bases, with 9 bases between them. This CDR3 contains 13 residues. The CDR3 region is CASSLAGTDTQYF. CDR3 coding DNA: TGTGCCAGCAGCCTCGCAGGGACAGATACGCAGTATTTT.

This chain links TRBV7-9 with TRBJ2-2; D is uncertain. Germline CDR1 and CDR2: SEHNR and FQNEAQ (reference sequence). V lost 8 bases and J 0 bases, leaving 7 bases between the germline ends. The CDR3 covers 13 residues. The CDR3 sequence is CASHHSNTGELFF. CDR3 sequence (DNA): TGTGCCAGCCACCACTCGAACACCGGGGAGCTGTTTTTT. The entire variable domain, with the rest obtained from reference TRBV7-9 and TRBJ2-2, is as follows: DTGVSQNPRHKITKRGQNVTFRCDPISEHNRLYWYRQTLGQGPEFLTYFQNEAQLEKSRLLSDRFSAERPKGSFSTLEIQRTEQGDSAMYLCASHHSNTGELFFGEGSRLTVL.